Given below is one T cell receptor beta chain in context. As yet, its antigen is unknown. This entry is derived from a study of OX40 agonist ivuxolimab in advanced cancers. TCRdb keeps only in-frame clones here, not all; method: immunoSEQ multiplex PCR. Of fewer than 60,000 clones in the sample, approximately 75% were seen once. Study-wide findings and caveats: Those patients achieving a partial response at 0.1-3.0 mg/kg showed among the lowest clonal expansion.

The germline V gene has CDR1 SGHDT and CDR2 YYEEEE. This CDR3 comprises 15 residues. Trimming took 0 bases from V and 4 from J; bases not matched to a gene: 6. The sample consisted of CD4+ or CD8+ T cells sorted from blood, taken in a trial of the OX40 agonist ivuxolimab. V gene TRBV5-6 combines with J gene TRBJ2-5; 7 positions agree with TRBD1. The origin of this receptor is an adult with an advanced solid tumor such as melanoma, head and neck, liver or kidney cancer. The CDR3 region has the DNA TGTGCCAGCAGCTTGGGGCAGGGGGAAAGAGAGACCCAGTACTTC. Translating gives CASSLGQGERETQYF. Combining the CDR3 with reference TRBV5-6 and TRBJ2-5 gives the whole variable domain DAGVTQSPTHLIKTRGQQVTLRCSPKSGHDTVSWYQQALGQGPQFIFQYYEEEERQRGNFPDRFSGHQFPNYSSELNVNALLLGDSALYLCASSLGQGERETQYFGPGTRLLVL.